Given below is one T cell receptor (beta chain) in context. Its antigen is unidentified. The source of the sample is a study of shared clonotypes between healthy human individuals. Everyone who donated was a Caucasian adult who lived in Nashville, Tennessee. The authors split each subset's genomic DNA evenly across several immunoSEQ plates. Method: immunoSEQ multiplex PCR; TCRdb's copy keeps in-frame clones and lacks some. The sample lists approximately 1,500,000 clones; around 95% were seen once. Whole-study findings and limits: About 5% was the fraction of naive CD4 clonotypes found shared across several donors. Shared clonotypes across all four donors exceeded non-shared ones in generation probability.

The CDR3 spans 17 residues. Germline V gene data show CDR1 as MDHEN and CDR2 as SYDVKM. V lost 3 bases to trimming and J lost 3 bases, with 20 bases between them. The gene calls are TRBV28 and TRBJ2-5, with D perhaps matching TRBD1 (5 bases). The TCR was taken from a man between 25 and 39 years old in good health. The sample comprised naive CD4+ T cells sorted from blood. Documented subset: CD45RA+ positively selected. The CDR3 DNA is TGTGCCAGCAGTTTTTTTGAAACCAAGGGGCACAAAGAGACCCAGTACTTC. Translating it yields CASSFFETKGHKETQYF.